The text below deals with one TCR beta chain. Its antigen is not known. Constant-region reverse primers amplified full-length variable regions, followed by semi-nested Nested Universal Primer A PCR. TCRdb itself ran the 5' RACE reads through MiXCR, one entry per CDR3 protein. The sample shows roughly 40,000 distinct CDR3 sequences, approximately 19% of them seen only once. Study results and caveats: Tumor-infiltrating Treg TCR alpha and beta sequences overlapped most with tumor naive CD4+ T cells, then blood naive. In terms of TCR gene usage, tumor memory CD4+ T cells clustered together with blood and lymph node memory CD4+ cells, as well as with lymph node naive CD4+ cells.

V gave up 0 bases and J gave up 5 bases; unmatched junction bases: 8. From germline, CDR1 is SGHRS and CDR2 YFSETQ. The CDR3 is 17 amino acids. Purified naive CD4+ T cells were depleted of CD25+ Tregs. The TCR was taken from a female donor with breast cancer. The sample comprised naive CD4+ T cells sorted from a lymph node. Subset in this sample: naive CD4+ T cells, CD4+CD45RA+CD25-. The chain couples TRBV5-1 to TRBJ2-4, with 10 bases fitting TRBD2. The CDR3 loop reads CASSLGPSGSGQNIQYF. Written as DNA, the CDR3 is TGCGCCAGCAGCTTGGGGCCTAGCGGGAGTGGACAAAACATTCAGTACTTC.